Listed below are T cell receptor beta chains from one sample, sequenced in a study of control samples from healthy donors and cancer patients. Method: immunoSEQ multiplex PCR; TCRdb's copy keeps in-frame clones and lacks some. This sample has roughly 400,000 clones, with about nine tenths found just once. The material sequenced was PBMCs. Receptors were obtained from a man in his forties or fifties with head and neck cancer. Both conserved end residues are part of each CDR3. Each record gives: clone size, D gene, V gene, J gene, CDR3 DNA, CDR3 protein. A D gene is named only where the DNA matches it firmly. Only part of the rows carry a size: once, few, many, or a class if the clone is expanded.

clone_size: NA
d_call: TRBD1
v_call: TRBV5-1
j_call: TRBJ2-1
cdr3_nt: TGCGCCAGCAGCCACCGACAGGGATTCAATGAGCAGTTCTTC
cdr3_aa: CASSHRQGFNEQFF

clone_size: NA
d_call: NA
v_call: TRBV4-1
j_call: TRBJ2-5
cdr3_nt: TGCGCCAGCAGCCAAGCCGGGTTACAAGAGACCCAGTACTTC
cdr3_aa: CASSQAGLQETQYF

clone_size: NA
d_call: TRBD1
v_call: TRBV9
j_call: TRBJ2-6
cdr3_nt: TGTGCCAGCAGCGCCTACGTACAGGGGACTGGGGCCAACGTCCTGACTTTC
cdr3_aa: CASSAYVQGTGANVLTF

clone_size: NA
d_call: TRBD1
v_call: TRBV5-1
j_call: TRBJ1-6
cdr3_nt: TGCGCCAGCAGATCCGGGACAGGGACAATGTCCCTCCACTTT
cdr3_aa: CASRSGTGTMSLHF

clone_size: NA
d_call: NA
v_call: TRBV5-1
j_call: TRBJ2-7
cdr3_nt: TGCGCCAGCAGCCCGACGACCACCGACGAGCAGTACTTC
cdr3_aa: CASSPTTTDEQYF

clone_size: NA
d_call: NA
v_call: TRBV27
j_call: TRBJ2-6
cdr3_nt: TGTGCCAGCAGTCGACCGACAGCCTCTGGGGCCAACGTCCTGACTTTC
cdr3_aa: CASSRPTASGANVLTF

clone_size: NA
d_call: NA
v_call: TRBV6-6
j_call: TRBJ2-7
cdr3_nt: TGTGCCAGCAGTGTGTTCTACGAGCAGTACTTC
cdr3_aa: CASSVFYEQYF

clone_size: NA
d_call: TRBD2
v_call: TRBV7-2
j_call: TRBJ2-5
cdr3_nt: TGTGCCAGCAGCATTGGGACTAGCGTAGAGACCCAGTACTTC
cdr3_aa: CASSIGTSVETQYF

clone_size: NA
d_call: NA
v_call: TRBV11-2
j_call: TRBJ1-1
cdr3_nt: TGTGCCAGCAGCTTCGTTAGGACTGAAGCTTTCTTT
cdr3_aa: CASSFVRTEAFF

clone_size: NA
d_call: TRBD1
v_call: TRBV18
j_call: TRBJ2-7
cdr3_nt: TGTGCCAGCTCACCTGGGCAACAGGGGACCTACGAGCAGTACTTC
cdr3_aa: CASSPGQQGTYEQYF

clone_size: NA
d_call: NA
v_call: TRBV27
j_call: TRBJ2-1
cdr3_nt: TGTGCCAGCAGTCCACTTGGGGGAGAGTACAATGAGCAGTTCTTC
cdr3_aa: CASSPLGGEYNEQFF

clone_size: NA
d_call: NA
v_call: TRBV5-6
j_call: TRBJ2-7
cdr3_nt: TGTGCCAGCAGCTTGGGACAGGACAGCTCCTACGAGCAGTACTTC
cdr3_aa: CASSLGQDSSYEQYF

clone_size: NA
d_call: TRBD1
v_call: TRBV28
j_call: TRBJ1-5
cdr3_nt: TGTGCCAGCAGTTTATCTGGACAGGGAGGAAATTCGCAGCCCCAGCATTTT
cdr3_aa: CASSLSGQGGNSQPQHF

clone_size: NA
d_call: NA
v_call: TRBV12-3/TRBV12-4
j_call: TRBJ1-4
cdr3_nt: TGTGCCAGCAGCCGGTGGTCGGTGGAAAAACTGTTTTTT
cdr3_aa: CASSRWSVEKLFF

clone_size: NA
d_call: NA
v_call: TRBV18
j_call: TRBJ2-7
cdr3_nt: TGTGCCAGCTCACCACAGGTTTTGGTGCACGAGCAGTACTTC
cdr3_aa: CASSPQVLVHEQYF

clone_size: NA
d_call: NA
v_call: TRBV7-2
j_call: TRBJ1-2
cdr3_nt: TGTGCCAGCAGCTTCCAATTCCTTGCGGGGCAGTTGACGGATGGCTACACCTTC
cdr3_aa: CASSFQFLAGQLTDGYTF

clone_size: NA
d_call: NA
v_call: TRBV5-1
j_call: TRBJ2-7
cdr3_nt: TGCGCCAGCAGCTTGCCACAGGGTGGGGGCTACGAGCAGTACTTC
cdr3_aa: CASSLPQGGGYEQYF

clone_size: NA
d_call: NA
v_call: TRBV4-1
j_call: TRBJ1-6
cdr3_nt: TGCGCCAGCAGCTCCGGTCCTGTATCACCCCTCCACTTT
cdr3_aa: CASSSGPVSPLHF

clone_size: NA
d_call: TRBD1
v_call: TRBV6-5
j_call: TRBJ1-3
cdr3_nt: TGTGCCAGCAGTTCCGGACAGGTGATGGGAAACACCATATATTTT
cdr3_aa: CASSSGQVMGNTIYF

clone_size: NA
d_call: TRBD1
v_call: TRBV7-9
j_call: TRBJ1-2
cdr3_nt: TGTGCCAGCAGCCGAACCGGGACAGGGGTTAATGGCTACACCTTC
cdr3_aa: CASSRTGTGVNGYTF

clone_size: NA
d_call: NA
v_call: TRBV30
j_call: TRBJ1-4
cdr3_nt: TGTGCCTGGAGTGTAGAGGGGTTGCCTAATGAAAAACTGTTTTTT
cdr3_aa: CAWSVEGLPNEKLFF

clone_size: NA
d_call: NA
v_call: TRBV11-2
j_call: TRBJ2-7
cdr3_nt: TGTGCCAGCAGCTTCTCCTCTGGGGACGAGCAGTACTTC
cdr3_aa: CASSFSSGDEQYF

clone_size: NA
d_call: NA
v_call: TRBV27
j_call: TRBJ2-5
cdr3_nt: TGTGCCAGCAGTCAGACTAGAGAAGGGACCCAGTACTTC
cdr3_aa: CASSQTREGTQYF

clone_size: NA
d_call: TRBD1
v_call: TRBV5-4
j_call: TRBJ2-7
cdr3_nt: TGTGCCAGCAGCTTCGGGACAGGCAGCTACGAGCAGTACTTC
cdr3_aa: CASSFGTGSYEQYF

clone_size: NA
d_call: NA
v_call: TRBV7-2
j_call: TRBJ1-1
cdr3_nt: TGTGCCAGCAGCTTAGCGGGGGTTGGGACTGAAGCTTTCTTT
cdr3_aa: CASSLAGVGTEAFF

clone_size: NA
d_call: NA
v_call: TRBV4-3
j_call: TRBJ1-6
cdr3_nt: TGCGCCAGCAGCCAAGGGCACACCTATAATTCACCCCTCCACTTT
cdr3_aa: CASSQGHTYNSPLHF

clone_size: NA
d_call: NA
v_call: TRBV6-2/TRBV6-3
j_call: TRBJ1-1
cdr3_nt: TGTGCCAGCATCCCCGAGGCCCGGCAGGAAGCTTTCTTT
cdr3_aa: CASIPEARQEAFF

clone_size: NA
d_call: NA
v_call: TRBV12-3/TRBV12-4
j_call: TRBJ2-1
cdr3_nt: TGTGCCAGCAGTTTCAGTGAGCAGTTCTTC
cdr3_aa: CASSFSEQFF

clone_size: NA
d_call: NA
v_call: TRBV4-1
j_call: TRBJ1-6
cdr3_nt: TGCGCCAGCAGCCATACAGAGAGCTCCTATAATTCACCCCTCCACTTT
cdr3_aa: CASSHTESSYNSPLHF

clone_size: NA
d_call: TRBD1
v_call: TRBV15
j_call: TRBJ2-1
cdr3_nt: TGTGCCACCAGCAGAGGGGACACGGGGCAGGGGGTTGATGAGCAGTTCTTC
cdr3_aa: CATSRGDTGQGVDEQFF

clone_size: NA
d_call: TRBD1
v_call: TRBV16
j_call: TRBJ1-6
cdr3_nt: TGTGCCAGCAGCCAATCGCGCGCAGACAGGGCGAGAAGTCCACTACCCGATAATTCACCCCTCCACTTT
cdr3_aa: CASSQSRADRARSPLPDNSPLHF

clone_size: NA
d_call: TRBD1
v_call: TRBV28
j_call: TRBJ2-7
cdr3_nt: TGTGCCAGCAGTTTACGTCTTCGAGGGACAGGGAGTTACGAGCAGTACTTC
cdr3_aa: CASSLRLRGTGSYEQYF

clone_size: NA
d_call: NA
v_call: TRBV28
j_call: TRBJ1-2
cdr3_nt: TGTGCCAGCAGTTTATCCATTTTAAGCGGGGGCTACACCTTC
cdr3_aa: CASSLSILSGGYTF

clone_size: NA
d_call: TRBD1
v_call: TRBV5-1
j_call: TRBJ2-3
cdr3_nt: TGCGCCAGCAGCTTGGCACAGGGGATGACAGATACGCAGTATTTT
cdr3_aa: CASSLAQGMTDTQYF

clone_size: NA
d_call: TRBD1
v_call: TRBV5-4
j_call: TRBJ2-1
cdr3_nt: TGTGCCAGCAGATACGGGACAGGGGAGATCGAGCAGTTCTTC
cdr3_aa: CASRYGTGEIEQFF

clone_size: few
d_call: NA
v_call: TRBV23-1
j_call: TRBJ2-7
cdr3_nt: TGCGCCAGCAGACCCCCCGGAGGGACGGCTTCCTACGAGCAGTACTTC
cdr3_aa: CASRPPGGTASYEQYF

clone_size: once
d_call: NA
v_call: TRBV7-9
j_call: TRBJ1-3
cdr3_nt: TGTGCCAGCAGCTTAGGCCCAATAGGGACCTCTGGAAACACCATATATTTT
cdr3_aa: CASSLGPIGTSGNTIYF

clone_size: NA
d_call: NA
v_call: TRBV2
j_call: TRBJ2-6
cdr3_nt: TGTGCCAGCAGTGATCGGTACTCTGGGGCCAACGTCCTGACTTTC
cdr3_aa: CASSDRYSGANVLTF

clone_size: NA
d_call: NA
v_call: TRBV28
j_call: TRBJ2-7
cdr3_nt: TGTGCCAGCAGCCCCCCGGGCAGCGGCTACGAGCAGTACTTC
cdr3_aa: CASSPPGSGYEQYF

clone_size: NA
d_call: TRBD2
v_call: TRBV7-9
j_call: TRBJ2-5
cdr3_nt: TGTGCCAGCAGCGGCTTCGGCGGGAGGCCCCCCGAGGGGGCCCAGTACTTC
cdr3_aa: CASSGFGGRPPEGAQYF

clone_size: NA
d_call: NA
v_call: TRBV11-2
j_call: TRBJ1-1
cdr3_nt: TGTGCCAGCAGCGACCGGACAGTTGAAGCTTTCTTT
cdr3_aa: CASSDRTVEAFF

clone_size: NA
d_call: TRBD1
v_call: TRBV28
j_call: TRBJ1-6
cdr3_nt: TGTGCCAGCAGTCAAGGACAGGCCCTCCACTTT
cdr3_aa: CASSQGQALHF

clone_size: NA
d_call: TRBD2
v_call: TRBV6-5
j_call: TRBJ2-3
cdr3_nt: TGTGCCAGCAGTTACTCGGGGGGGGAAAATACGCAGTATTTT
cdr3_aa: CASSYSGGENTQYF

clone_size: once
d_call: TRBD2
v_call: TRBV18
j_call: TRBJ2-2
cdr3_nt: TGTGCCAGCTCGCCCATAAATGCGGGACTACAGAACACCGGGGAGCTGTTTTTT
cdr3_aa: CASSPINAGLQNTGELFF

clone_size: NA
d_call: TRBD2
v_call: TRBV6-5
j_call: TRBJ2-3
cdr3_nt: TGTGCCACTTCAGCGGGAGGGCCTTTTAAAGATACGCAGTATTTT
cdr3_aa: CATSAGGPFKDTQYF

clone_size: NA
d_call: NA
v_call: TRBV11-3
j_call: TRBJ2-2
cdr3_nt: TGTGCCAGCAGCCCCTTAGGGTCCGGGGAGCTGTTTTTT
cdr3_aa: CASSPLGSGELFF

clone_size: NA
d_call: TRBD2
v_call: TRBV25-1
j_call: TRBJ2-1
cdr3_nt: TGTGCCAGCAGTGATCCCCCGGCCGGGACTACATACAATGAGCAGTTCTTC
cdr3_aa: CASSDPPAGTTYNEQFF

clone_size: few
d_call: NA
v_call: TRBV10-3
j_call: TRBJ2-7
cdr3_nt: TGTGCCATCAAGAGTACAGGGAACTACGAGCAGTACTTC
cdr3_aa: CAIKSTGNYEQYF

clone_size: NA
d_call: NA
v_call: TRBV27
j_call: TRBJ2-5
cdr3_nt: TGTGCCAGCAGGAGAACACGTCAAGAGACCCAGTACTTC
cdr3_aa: CASRRTRQETQYF

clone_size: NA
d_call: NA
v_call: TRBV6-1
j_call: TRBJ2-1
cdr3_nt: TGTGCCAGCAGTGAATCCCGGGATGAGCAGTTCTTC
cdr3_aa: CASSESRDEQFF

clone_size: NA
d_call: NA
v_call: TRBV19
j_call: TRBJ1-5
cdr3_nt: TGTGCCAGTAGTTTCGGGGGTGTGGATCAGCCCCAGCATTTT
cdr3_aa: CASSFGGVDQPQHF

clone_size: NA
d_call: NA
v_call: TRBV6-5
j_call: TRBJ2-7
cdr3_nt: TGTGCCAGCAGTTACTCGATAGGGCTTTACGAGCAGTACTTC
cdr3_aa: CASSYSIGLYEQYF

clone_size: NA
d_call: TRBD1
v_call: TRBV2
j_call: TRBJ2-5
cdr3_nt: TGTGCCAGCAATCGGGACAGCGAGGGGGAGACCCAGTACTTC
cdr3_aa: CASNRDSEGETQYF